These T cell receptor beta chains were read from a single sample in a study of cytomegalovirus exposure and HLA in healthy donors. Libraries were prepared by immunoSEQ multiplex PCR; TCRdb keeps only in-frame clonotypes and omits some of them. Of under 140,000 clones in the sample, around 84% are singletons; the top ten hold 1% to 1.5%. Sequenced sample: PBMCs. The receptors derive from a woman in her twenties or thirties in good health and CMV-seronegative. The CDR3 runs from the conserved cysteine through the conserved F or W. D genes are given only for firm matches. Clone size is given for some rows only: seen once, a few or many times, or a class if the clone is expanded.

DNA: TGTGCCAGCAGCTCCTACTATGTGGAGACCCAGTACTTC
CDR3: CASSSYYVETQYF
V: TRBV7-9
J: TRBJ2-5
D: NA
size: NA

DNA: TGTGCCAGCAGTTTCCGGGGGAACACTGAAGCTTTCTTT
CDR3: CASSFRGNTEAFF
V: TRBV27
J: TRBJ1-1
D: NA
size: NA

DNA: TGTGCCAGCAGCTTAACGAGGGTCGGCGAGCAGTACTTC
CDR3: CASSLTRVGEQYF
V: TRBV7-3
J: TRBJ2-7
D: NA
size: NA

DNA: TGCGCCAGCAGCGCCGCGGCGAGGAGGATCTCTGGAAACACCATATATTTT
CDR3: CASSAAARRISGNTIYF
V: TRBV5-1
J: TRBJ1-3
D: NA
size: once

DNA: TGTGCCAGCAGCGTAGCAGTCGGAGCCTACGAGCAGTACTTC
CDR3: CASSVAVGAYEQYF
V: TRBV9
J: TRBJ2-7
D: NA
size: NA

DNA: TGTGCCAGCAGTCGACCTGAGGGCAGCGAGCAGTACTTC
CDR3: CASSRPEGSEQYF
V: TRBV6-5
J: TRBJ2-7
D: NA
size: NA

DNA: TGTGCCAGCAGCTTAGGCCAGGGGGTGGATGAGCAGTTCTTC
CDR3: CASSLGQGVDEQFF
V: TRBV7-9
J: TRBJ2-1
D: TRBD1
size: NA

DNA: TGCGCCAGCAGCCAACCCGGACAGGGTAATACCGCGCTACGAGAAAAACTGTTTTTT
CDR3: CASSQPGQGNTALREKLFF
V: TRBV4-1
J: TRBJ1-4
D: TRBD1
size: NA

DNA: TGTGCCAGCAGCTTGTGGTCCGCCGAGGATACGCAGTATTTT
CDR3: CASSLWSAEDTQYF
V: TRBV13
J: TRBJ2-3
D: NA
size: NA

DNA: TGTGCCAGCAGTCTAGCGGGATCGACTGGTGAGCAGTTCTTC
CDR3: CASSLAGSTGEQFF
V: TRBV7-8
J: TRBJ2-1
D: TRBD2
size: NA

DNA: TGTGCCAGCAGTTTGGCTTTGATGGAGACCCAGTACTTC
CDR3: CASSLALMETQYF
V: TRBV28
J: TRBJ2-5
D: NA
size: NA

DNA: TGCGCCAGCAGCTTGGCACCAGCGGGAGGGAAGTCCTACGAGCAGTACTTC
CDR3: CASSLAPAGGKSYEQYF
V: TRBV5-1
J: TRBJ2-7
D: TRBD2
size: NA

DNA: TGTGCCAGCAGTTTCCGACAGGGGGTCCAAAACACCATATATTTT
CDR3: CASSFRQGVQNTIYF
V: TRBV6-5
J: TRBJ1-3
D: TRBD1
size: NA

DNA: TGTGCCAGCACCCTAAAGTGGGGACAGGGCGTTGAGCAGTTCTTC
CDR3: CASTLKWGQGVEQFF
V: TRBV7-2
J: TRBJ2-1
D: TRBD1
size: NA

DNA: TGTGCCAGCAGGCGGACCGGGACAGGGGGCGCGGCTTTCTTT
CDR3: CASRRTGTGGAAFF
V: TRBV28
J: TRBJ1-1
D: TRBD1
size: NA

DNA: TGTGCCAGCAACCCAAACTCGCGTCACACAGATACGCAGTATTTT
CDR3: CASNPNSRHTDTQYF
V: TRBV6-5
J: TRBJ2-3
D: NA
size: NA

DNA: TGTGCCAGCAGCCAAGACGAGGCAGTTAGCAATCAGCCCCAGCATTTT
CDR3: CASSQDEAVSNQPQHF
V: TRBV4-2
J: TRBJ1-5
D: NA
size: NA

DNA: TGTGCCAGCAGCTTGGCCGCTGAGGGAAAACTGTTTTTT
CDR3: CASSLAAEGKLFF
V: TRBV13
J: TRBJ1-4
D: NA
size: NA

DNA: TGTGCCAGCACTATCGACCCGGGACAAGGGAACGTCCTGACTTTC
CDR3: CASTIDPGQGNVLTF
V: TRBV6-5
J: TRBJ2-6
D: NA
size: NA

DNA: TGTGCCAGCAGCCAAGAGGGTCCACAGGTGAACACTGAAGCTTTCTTT
CDR3: CASSQEGPQVNTEAFF
V: TRBV4-2
J: TRBJ1-1
D: NA
size: NA

DNA: TGCGCCAGCAGCCAAGCCTTCTCAGGGTACGCACCCCTCCACTTT
CDR3: CASSQAFSGYAPLHF
V: TRBV4-1
J: TRBJ1-6
D: NA
size: NA

DNA: TGTGCCAGCAGCGCAAAGACTAGCGGGAGCGCAGATACGCAGTATTTT
CDR3: CASSAKTSGSADTQYF
V: TRBV6-4
J: TRBJ2-3
D: TRBD2
size: few

DNA: TGCGCCAGCAGCCAAGCCCGGGACAGGACCACAGATACGCAGTATTTT
CDR3: CASSQARDRTTDTQYF
V: TRBV4-3
J: TRBJ2-3
D: TRBD1
size: NA

DNA: TGTGCCAGCAGGACGGACACGAGCCAAGAGACCCAGTACTTC
CDR3: CASRTDTSQETQYF
V: TRBV28
J: TRBJ2-5
D: NA
size: NA

DNA: TGTGCCAGCAGCCGACAGGACTCCTACGAGCAGTACTTC
CDR3: CASSRQDSYEQYF
V: TRBV5-6
J: TRBJ2-7
D: NA
size: NA

DNA: TGTGCCAGCAGCGCCGGGACTAGCGGGAAAGAGACCCAGTACTTC
CDR3: CASSAGTSGKETQYF
V: TRBV7-9
J: TRBJ2-5
D: TRBD2
size: few

DNA: TGTGCCTGGGCGGCAGTTCTGTACAATGAGCAGTTCTTC
CDR3: CAWAAVLYNEQFF
V: TRBV30
J: TRBJ2-1
D: NA
size: few

DNA: TGCAGCGTTGACGACAGGGCTATGAACACTGAAGCTTTCTTT
CDR3: CSVDDRAMNTEAFF
V: TRBV29-1
J: TRBJ1-1
D: TRBD1
size: NA

DNA: TGTGCCAGCTCACGTTGGGCCACTGAAGCTTTCTTT
CDR3: CASSRWATEAFF
V: TRBV18
J: TRBJ1-1
D: NA
size: NA

DNA: TGTGCCAGCAGCAGTCAAAACGGACAGGGGGCCTACGAGCAGTACTTC
CDR3: CASSSQNGQGAYEQYF
V: TRBV13
J: TRBJ2-7
D: TRBD1
size: NA

DNA: TGTGCCAGCAGGAAGTGGACTAGCGGGGGTGGGTACAATGAGCAGTTCTTC
CDR3: CASRKWTSGGGYNEQFF
V: TRBV28
J: TRBJ2-1
D: TRBD2
size: NA

DNA: TGTGCCAGCAGCCGTAGCGGGGGATCCCAAGAGACCCAGTACTTC
CDR3: CASSRSGGSQETQYF
V: TRBV6-5
J: TRBJ2-5
D: TRBD2
size: NA

DNA: TGTGCCAGTAGTCCACCGGGACTCACCTACAATGAGCAGTTCTTC
CDR3: CASSPPGLTYNEQFF
V: TRBV19
J: TRBJ2-1
D: NA
size: NA

DNA: TGTGCCAGCAGTCCCGGGACTAGCGGGAGAAATGAGCAGTTCTTC
CDR3: CASSPGTSGRNEQFF
V: TRBV28
J: TRBJ2-1
D: TRBD2
size: NA

DNA: TGTGCCAGCAGCTTAACTCCCGGTGGAGGCACCGGGGAGCTGTTTTTT
CDR3: CASSLTPGGGTGELFF
V: TRBV7-8
J: TRBJ2-2
D: NA
size: NA

DNA: TGTGCCAGCAAACGCCGGGCTAGCGGAACCCAAGAGACCCAGTACTTC
CDR3: CASKRRASGTQETQYF
V: TRBV28
J: TRBJ2-5
D: TRBD2
size: NA

DNA: TGCGCCAGCAGCCAAGAGGACAGGGTGACCTACAATGAGCAGTTCTTC
CDR3: CASSQEDRVTYNEQFF
V: TRBV4-1
J: TRBJ2-1
D: TRBD1
size: few

DNA: TGTGCCTGGGGGGTGGGAGGCAATCAGCCCCAGCATTTT
CDR3: CAWGVGGNQPQHF
V: TRBV30
J: TRBJ1-5
D: NA
size: NA

DNA: TGTGCCAGCAGCTCCGGGGACAGACGATCCTACAATGAGCAGTTCTTC
CDR3: CASSSGDRRSYNEQFF
V: TRBV11-2
J: TRBJ2-1
D: TRBD1
size: NA

DNA: TGTGCCTGGGGGGGCAGAGGACAGCGCTCCTACAATGAGCAGTTCTTC
CDR3: CAWGGRGQRSYNEQFF
V: TRBV30
J: TRBJ2-1
D: NA
size: NA

DNA: TGTGCCAGCAGTTCCCCGGGATCTAATGAAAAACTGTTTTTT
CDR3: CASSSPGSNEKLFF
V: TRBV28
J: TRBJ1-4
D: NA
size: NA

DNA: TGTGCCAGCAGCGTTAAGACTGGAACAGATACGCAGTATTTT
CDR3: CASSVKTGTDTQYF
V: TRBV9
J: TRBJ2-3
D: NA
size: NA

DNA: TGTGCCAGCAGCCAAGATTGGTGGGACAGGGGGTATGGCTACACCTTC
CDR3: CASSQDWWDRGYGYTF
V: TRBV4-2
J: TRBJ1-2
D: TRBD1
size: once

DNA: TGTGCCACCCACCGTGGGCGCGAGCAGTACTTC
CDR3: CATHRGREQYF
V: TRBV6-5
J: TRBJ2-7
D: NA
size: NA

DNA: TGCGCCAGCAGCGCACAGGACACCACAGATACGCAGTATTTT
CDR3: CASSAQDTTDTQYF
V: TRBV5-1
J: TRBJ2-3
D: NA
size: NA

DNA: TGCGCCAGCAGCCGACGGACTAGCGGAGACAATGAGCAGTTCTTC
CDR3: CASSRRTSGDNEQFF
V: TRBV5-1
J: TRBJ2-1
D: TRBD2
size: once

DNA: TGTGCCAGCAGCTTAGGGGGGGTATATAGCAATCAGCCCCAGCATTTT
CDR3: CASSLGGVYSNQPQHF
V: TRBV7-2
J: TRBJ1-5
D: NA
size: NA

DNA: TGTGCCAGCAGCGGAACAGGGGGCTACGAGCAGTACTTC
CDR3: CASSGTGGYEQYF
V: TRBV7-9
J: TRBJ2-7
D: TRBD1
size: few

DNA: TGTGCCAGCAGCTTAGGGATCCAGGGTCAGGGGTCCATGAACACTGAAGCTTTCTTT
CDR3: CASSLGIQGQGSMNTEAFF
V: TRBV7-2
J: TRBJ1-1
D: NA
size: NA

DNA: TGTGCCTGGAGTCTAGCGGGGTTCACCGGGGAGCTGTTTTTT
CDR3: CAWSLAGFTGELFF
V: TRBV30
J: TRBJ2-2
D: TRBD2
size: NA

DNA: TGTGCCAGCAGGTGGGAGGCCACCCACAATAATGGCTACACCTTC
CDR3: CASRWEATHNNGYTF
V: TRBV6-1
J: TRBJ1-2
D: NA
size: NA

DNA: TGTGCCACCAGCAGGCCCTTGGCAGGGCCTAATCAGCCCCAGCATTTT
CDR3: CATSRPLAGPNQPQHF
V: TRBV15
J: TRBJ1-5
D: NA
size: once

DNA: TGTGCCAGCAGCTTAGTTCCCCATATGCGAGTCGGCTCCTACAATGAGCAGTTCTTC
CDR3: CASSLVPHMRVGSYNEQFF
V: TRBV7-9
J: TRBJ2-1
D: NA
size: NA

DNA: TGCGCCAGCAGCTTGGGGCAGATCACAGATACGCAGTATTTT
CDR3: CASSLGQITDTQYF
V: TRBV5-1
J: TRBJ2-3
D: NA
size: NA

DNA: TGTGCCAGCAGCCAAGATGGTGGACAGGGTGAGACCCAGTACTTC
CDR3: CASSQDGGQGETQYF
V: TRBV14
J: TRBJ2-5
D: TRBD1
size: NA

DNA: TGTGCCAGCAGTCTCCAACCGGGACTAGCGGGAGCAAAGTACAATGAGCAGTTCTTC
CDR3: CASSLQPGLAGAKYNEQFF
V: TRBV27
J: TRBJ2-1
D: TRBD2
size: NA

DNA: TGTGCCACCAGCAGAGTGGGACAGTTGGAGACCCAGTACTTC
CDR3: CATSRVGQLETQYF
V: TRBV15
J: TRBJ2-5
D: TRBD1
size: NA

DNA: TGTGCCAGCAGCCACGACAGGGGTTTGGGCTACACCTTC
CDR3: CASSHDRGLGYTF
V: TRBV13
J: TRBJ1-2
D: TRBD1
size: few

DNA: TGTGCCACCAGCAGAGAGGGACAGGGGTTACGGCCCCAGCATTTT
CDR3: CATSREGQGLRPQHF
V: TRBV15
J: TRBJ1-5
D: TRBD1
size: NA